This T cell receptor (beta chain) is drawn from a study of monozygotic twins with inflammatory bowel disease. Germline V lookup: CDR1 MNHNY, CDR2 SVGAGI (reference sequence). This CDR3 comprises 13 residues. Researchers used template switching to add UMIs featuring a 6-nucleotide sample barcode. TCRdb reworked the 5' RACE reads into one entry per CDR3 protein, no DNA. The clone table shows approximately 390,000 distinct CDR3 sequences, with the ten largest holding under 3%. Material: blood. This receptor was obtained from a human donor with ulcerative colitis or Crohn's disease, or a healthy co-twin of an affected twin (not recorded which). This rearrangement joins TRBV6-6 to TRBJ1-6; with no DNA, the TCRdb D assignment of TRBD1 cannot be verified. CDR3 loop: CASKSEGATPLHF.